This TCR beta chain was identified during a study of T-cell memory formation after mild COVID-19. Overall study: For the most part, TCR clusters were specific to one donor.

Constant-segment primers served in 5'RACE that generated TCR alpha and TCR beta cDNA libraries bearing sample barcodes and UMIs. TCRdb re-called the 5' RACE reads with MiXCR, one entry per CDR3 protein. The repertoire holds about 140,000 distinct CDR3 sequences, with 14% as singletons. This clonotype was counted a few times. Its antigen is currently unknown. Findings of the study overall: From day 15 to 85, contracting clones were balanced between CD4 and CD8, whereas later expanders leaned toward CD4+. Pre-infection memory contained some responding clones, which suggested that cross-reactive memory had joined.

The CDR3 covers 14 residues. In germline, CDR1 is SGDLS, CDR2 YYNGEE. V lost 3 bases and J lost 1, with 10 bases in between. The TCR was taken from an adult woman who had mild COVID-19 (a few samples of this study predate the infection). Cell type and time point are not known. V is TRBV9 and J is TRBJ1-1; no definite D call. Material for sequencing was PBMCs or a T cell subset sorted from them (not recorded which). The CDR3 region has the DNA TGTGCCAGCAGCGGGACCGTAACGAACACTGAAGCTTTCTTT. Its translation is CASSGTVTNTEAFF.